The rows below give T cell receptor beta chains drawn from one sample of a study of cytomegalovirus exposure and HLA in healthy donors. Sequencing was performed with immunoSEQ multiplex PCR; in TCRdb, only in-frame clones are kept and a portion is missing. Here the sample spans 110,000 to 150,000 clones, about 70% being singletons. The material sequenced was PBMCs. All receptors derive from an older woman in good health and CMV-seropositive. Both conserved end residues are part of each CDR3.

v_gene	j_gene	CDR3aa
TRBV2	TRBJ2-7	CASSGGAGGSEQYF
TRBV14	TRBJ1-2	CASSQGDIANYGYTF
TRBV5-1	TRBJ2-1	CASSLGGTSGSHEQFF
TRBV6-5	TRBJ2-7	CASRQGGSYEQYF
TRBV30	TRBJ2-2	CAWSVLAGGSGELFF
TRBV2	TRBJ2-6	CASSPMVSGANVLTF
TRBV5-6	TRBJ1-5	CASSLGGGGYNQPQHF
TRBV19	TRBJ1-1	CASSGNPGAEAFF
TRBV28	TRBJ2-1	CASSLFPSEQFF
TRBV15	TRBJ1-4	CATSGDRGTNEKLFF
TRBV6-1	TRBJ2-7	CASSMGQVREQYF
TRBV25-1	TRBJ1-1	CASSHSGVNTEAFF
TRBV7-6	TRBJ2-5	CASSLAPSTGRKTQYF
TRBV6-4	TRBJ2-6	CASSNRGLPGANVLTF
TRBV28	TRBJ2-7	CASSPGDRGYEQYF
TRBV7-8	TRBJ1-5	CASSKGTGSYSNQPQHF
TRBV6-1	TRBJ1-3	CASSILPVAGNTIYF
TRBV9	TRBJ1-6	CASSVGVGGQNNSPLHF
TRBV11-2	TRBJ1-1	CASSLRGAEAFF
TRBV5-1	TRBJ1-4	CASSPGSSRDEKLFF
TRBV6-6	TRBJ2-7	CASSYSGQPYEQYF
TRBV7-2	TRBJ1-1	CASSAILDSLNTEAFF
TRBV2	TRBJ2-3	CASRGQSTDTQYF
TRBV15	TRBJ1-3	CATSRATGSSGNTIYF
TRBV19	TRBJ1-2	CASSISLYADWGYTF
TRBV2	TRBJ1-1	CASSALGQNTEAFF